This T cell receptor (beta chain) was identified during a study of a mutant IDH1 vaccine in newly diagnosed glioma. Overall study: Patients had received radiotherapy, temozolomide, or both previously, most receiving both.

Profiled with immunoSEQ multiplex PCR; TCRdb holds only in-frame clones, not every one. The profile shows over 80,000 clones, about 87% of them singletons. Time point reported: baseline, week 1 (first vaccination visit). Stated treatment: pre-vaccination baseline after standard-of-care therapy. The TCR sequence derives from a woman in her fifties or sixties with glioma. The sequencing used PBMCs, collected from a glioma patient treated with radiotherapy, temozolomide or both.

The chain's CDR3 is CASSRDTNTGELFF. The CDR3 bases are TGTGCCAGCAGTAGAGACACGAACACCGGGGAGCTGTTTTTT. This chain joins TRBV6-6 and TRBJ2-2; D not resolved. Trimming left V 5 bases short and J 0 bases short, with 7 bases between. The CDR3 runs 14 residues. Germline V gives CDR1 MNHNY, CDR2 SVGAGI (reference sequence).